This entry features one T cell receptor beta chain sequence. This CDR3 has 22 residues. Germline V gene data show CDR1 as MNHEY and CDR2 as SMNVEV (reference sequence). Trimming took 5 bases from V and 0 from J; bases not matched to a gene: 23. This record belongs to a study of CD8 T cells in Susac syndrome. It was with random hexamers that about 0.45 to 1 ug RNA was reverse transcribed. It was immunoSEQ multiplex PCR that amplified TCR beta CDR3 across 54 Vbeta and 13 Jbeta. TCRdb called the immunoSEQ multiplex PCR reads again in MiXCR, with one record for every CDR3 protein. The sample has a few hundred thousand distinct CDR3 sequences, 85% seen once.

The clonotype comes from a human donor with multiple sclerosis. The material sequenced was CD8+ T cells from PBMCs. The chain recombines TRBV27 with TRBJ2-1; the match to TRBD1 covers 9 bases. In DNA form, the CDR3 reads TGTGCCAGCAGTCCCTTACAGGGGGCCCCTGAAGATATGCTTTTCTCCTACAATGAGCAGTTCTTC. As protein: CASSPLQGAPEDMLFSYNEQFF.